The 5 T cell receptor beta chains below were found in one sample sequenced in a study of T cells after yellow fever vaccination. TCRdb processed the 5' RACE reads anew with MiXCR; each CDR3 protein has one entry. The sample shows about 85,000 distinct CDR3 sequences, about an eighth of them seen only once. The sequencing here drew on CD8+ T cells not binding an NS4B(214-222) dextramer, sorted from PBMCs, taken approximately 22 days after the first yellow fever vaccination. The source is a man aged 18 to 30 who received the YFV17D yellow fever vaccine.

V gene TRBV7-9 combines with J gene TRBJ1-2; D unresolved. This CDR3 has 13 residues. Germline CDR1 reads SEHNR; CDR2 reads FQNEAQ (reference sequence). Trimming shortened V by 4 bases and J by 2 bases, and 8 bases separated the two germline ends. CDR3 sequence reads: CASSYTVNYGYTF. Written as DNA, the CDR3 is TGTGCCAGCAGCTACACGGTGAACTATGGCTACACCTTC.

J is TRBJ2-7 and V is TRBV16; D is uncertain. CDR3 length equals 11 residues. The germline V and J ends were trimmed by 1 base and 5 bases, with 3 bases remaining between them. From germline, CDR1 is KGHSY and CDR2 FQNENV. The CDR3 reads CASSQFDEQYF. CDR3 DNA sequence: TGTGCCAGCAGCCAATTCGACGAGCAGTACTTC.

The chain uses TRBV12-3 or TRBV12-4 and TRBJ1-4, with 10 bases aligning to TRBD1. Unmatched junction bases numbered 2, after V lost 6 bases and J lost 4 bases. This CDR3 has 14 amino acids. CDR3 protein: CASRGTGVNEKLFF. The CDR3 DNA follows: TGTGCCAGCAGGGGGACAGGGGTTAATGAAAAACTGTTTTTT.

The chain recombines TRBV6-1 with TRBJ1-1, with 7 positions matching TRBD1. This CDR3 has 13 residues. The V gene end was trimmed by 7 bases and the J gene end by 7 bases; junction bases not matched to a gene: 9. Germline V lookup: CDR1 MNHNS, CDR2 SASEGT. The CDR3 protein is CASTQRGPGEAFF. The CDR3 DNA sequence: TGTGCCAGCACTCAAAGGGGGCCAGGTGAAGCTTTCTTT.

Many counts were recorded for this clonotype. The chain is built from TRBV4-1 and TRBJ2-1; D call uncertain. Germline-derived CDR1 and CDR2 are MGHRA and YSYEKL. This CDR3 has 12 amino acids. Trimming took off 6 bases at V and 7 bases at J, with 10 bases between the two ends. The CDR3 sequence is CASSFLGNEQFF. The CDR3 DNA sequence: TGCGCCAGCAGTTTTCTGGGGAATGAGCAGTTCTTC.